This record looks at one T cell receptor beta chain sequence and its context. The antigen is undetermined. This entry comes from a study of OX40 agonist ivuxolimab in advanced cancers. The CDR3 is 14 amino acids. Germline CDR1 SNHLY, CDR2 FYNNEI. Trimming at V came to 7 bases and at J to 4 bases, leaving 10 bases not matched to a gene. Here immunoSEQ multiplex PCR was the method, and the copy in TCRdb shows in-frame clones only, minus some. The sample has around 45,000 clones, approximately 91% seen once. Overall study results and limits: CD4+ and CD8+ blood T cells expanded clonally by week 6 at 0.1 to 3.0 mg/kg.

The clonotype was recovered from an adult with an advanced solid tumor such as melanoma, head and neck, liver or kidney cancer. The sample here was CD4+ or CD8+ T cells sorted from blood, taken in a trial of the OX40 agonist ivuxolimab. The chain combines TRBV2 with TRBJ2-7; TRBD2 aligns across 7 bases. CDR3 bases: TGTGCCAGCATGCTGGTAGCGGGCTTGTACGAGCAGTACTTC. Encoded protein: CASMLVAGLYEQYF.